This section outlines one T cell receptor (beta chain) sequence together with its context. There are a few counts of this clone. Base qualities are not provided; no much larger clone lies one nucleotide away. This specimen comes from a study of graft-versus-host responses after intestinal transplantation (dated by TCRdb to 2020 to 2023). For the wider study: The transplants that recipients got were multivisceral, liver-intestinal, or isolated intestinal. All recipients received anti-thymocyte globulin induction followed by maintenance tacrolimus and steroids for approximately 3 years. After intestinal transplantation, graft-versus-host and host-versus-graft alloreactive T cell clones were followed in the graft, circulation and bone marrow using bulk TCR-beta CDR3 sequencing. To identify alloreactive clones, pre-transplant mixed lymphocyte reaction products were sequenced and then compared with unstimulated pre-transplant donor and recipient T cells. The cohort enrolled 20 to 30 intestinal transplant recipients, one of whom was a retransplant, and 3 patients without pretransplant specimens were excluded. Donor T cell macrochimerism was defined as a peak of at least 4% donor T cells among recipient peripheral blood mononuclear cells. Samples from a few later patients were sequenced in-house on an Illumina MiSeq with MiXCR processing rather than by the commercial service.

Study-wide findings and limitations: High GvH to HvG T cell clonal ratios were observed in the allografts of patients with donor T cell macrochimerism. Early after transplant, peak levels of circulating GvH clones were associated with declines in HvG clones. Conclusions were limited by the relatively low number and heterogeneity of intestinal transplant patients. GvH clones were detected in recipient bone marrow, and some appeared earlier in ileal mucosa or blood, consistent with an intestinal mucosal origin.

The time point label on this specimen signifies: cells obtained before transplantation from donor or recipient. In the mixed lymphocyte reactions, approximately 200,000 CFSE-labeled pre-transplant responders were plated with approximately 200,000 irradiated violet-dye-labeled stimulators and cultured for approximately 6 days. Proliferating CD3+CD4+CFSE-low and CD3+CD8+CFSE-low responder cells were FACS-sorted on a BD Influx sorter after the mixed lymphocyte reaction. The library was generated by the immunoSEQ multiplex PCR assay. In most patients, genomic DNA was isolated using the Qiagen DNeasy Blood and Tissue Kit and sent frozen to Adaptive Biotechnologies for TCR sequencing. Adaptive Biotechnologies carried out high-throughput TCR-beta CDR3 sequencing of genomic DNA for most patients. On the study's bioinformatics: Adaptive's ImmunoSEQ software was the source of the TCR sequencing data for about 20 patients, while a few other patients were processed with MiXCR and VDJtools. To correct CD4 versus CD8 sorting errors, any sequence found in both subsets at a frequency ratio below 5:1 was removed. Because the origin of CDR3 nucleotide sequences shared between donor and recipient could not be assigned, those sequences were removed. At least 2-fold expansion over unstimulated cells and a minimum CFSE-low frequency of 0.002% (template counts) or 0.001% (read counts) were required for clones to be classified as alloreactive. Mappable clones were those detected in sequenced pre-transplant spleen, lymph node, or MLR CFSE-low populations of the donor or recipient. The cumulative frequency of alloreactive clones was calculated as a percentage of all sequences, weighted by copy number. TCRdb retrieved this table from immuneACCESS and kept in-frame rearrangements only. Not all clones are present; in checked studies, unresolved V genes account for under half, and no reason is known for the remainder. That table furnishes V, J and clone size, whereas the DNA furnished D and trimming. The sample table contains roughly 18,000 clones; only one count was recorded for more than 30% of them. The ten largest clonotypes hold approximately 0.97% of the sample.

The sequencing used alloreactive CD4+ T cells from a mixed lymphocyte reaction culture, collected before intestinal transplant. What the cell subset or site label conveys for this sample: CFSE-low proliferating T cells sorted from approximately six-day pre-transplant mixed lymphocyte reaction (GvH or HvG direction). This clonotype was obtained from a human patient who received an intestinal transplant.

The CDR3 in this case is CASSPTEGFTDTQYF. The bases read TGTGCCAGCTCACCAACTGAGGGTTTCACAGATACGCAGTATTTT. The chain links TRBV18 with TRBJ2-3, and the D gene may be TRBD2, 5 bases matching. Including cysteine and phenylalanine, the CDR3 has 15 amino acids. The read is trimmed to its CDR3 DNA, 45 bases read in frame from base 1. V is cut by 2 bases and J by 2 bases, and the space between the germline ends is 11 bases. The CDR1 and CDR2 encoded by the germline V gene are KGHSH and LQKENI.